A single T cell receptor (beta chain) is shown here with its context. The specificity of this receptor is unknown. One base away there is no much larger clone; base qualities are not given. Library preparation was by PCR. Sequencer: Illumina HiSeq 2500. TCR library preparation used molecular barcoding, with unique molecular identifiers applied to normalize quantification of the TCRbeta repertoire. Using fastp trimming at Q25 and MiXCR clonotype assembly, TCRdb reanalyzed the public sequencing data and kept in-frame beta chains. CDR3 protein sequences are deduplicated, and each keeps its most common genes and DNA. The sample includes 440,000 or so distinct CDR3 sequences, with approximately 10% observed a single time. 4.5% to 7% of the sample comes from the top ten. Inclusive of the bounding cysteine and phenylalanine, the CDR3 is 15 residues long. The only DNA kept is the CDR3, 45 bases in frame from the first base. The CDR1 and CDR2 encoded by the germline V gene are MNHNS and SASEGT. V lost 7 bases and J lost 0 bases; the stretch between them is 13 bases long.

These data come from a study of T-cell reconstitution after alpha-beta-depleted transplantation in children (dated by TCRdb to the mid-2010s). For the wider study: Using TCR repertoire profiling, the study followed T-cell immune reconstitution in a quantitative way in children after TCRalphabeta/CD19-depleted allogeneic hematopoietic cell transplantation.

Material: PBMCs from the stem cell graft donor, obtained from the stem cell graft. This clonotype originated in a human donor who donated a stem cell graft to a child with acute myeloid leukemia. The sequence is built from TRBV6-1 and TRBJ1-5; no confident D gene assignment can be made. The sequenced DNA is TGTGCCAGCACGGGGAGGCGGGGTAGCAATCAGCCCCAGCATTTT. It codes for CASTGRRGSNQPQHF.